This T cell receptor (beta chain) emerged from a study of control samples from healthy donors and cancer patients. The CDR3 is 14 residues long. V lost 1 base and J lost 2, with 8 bases in between. Germline V lookup: CDR1 MDHEN, CDR2 SYDVKM. Using immunoSEQ multiplex PCR, the repertoire was profiled, and TCRdb retains in-frame clones only, with some absent. This sample has over 150,000 clones, with under 96% found just once. The sequence came from a woman in her 30s in good health. Sequenced input: blood. The rearrangement links TRBV28 to TRBJ1-1; maybe TRBD1 (6 bases). CDR3 nucleotides: TGTGCCAGCAGTTTATTGGACAGAAACACTGAAGCTTTCTTT. It is translated as CASSLLDRNTEAFF.